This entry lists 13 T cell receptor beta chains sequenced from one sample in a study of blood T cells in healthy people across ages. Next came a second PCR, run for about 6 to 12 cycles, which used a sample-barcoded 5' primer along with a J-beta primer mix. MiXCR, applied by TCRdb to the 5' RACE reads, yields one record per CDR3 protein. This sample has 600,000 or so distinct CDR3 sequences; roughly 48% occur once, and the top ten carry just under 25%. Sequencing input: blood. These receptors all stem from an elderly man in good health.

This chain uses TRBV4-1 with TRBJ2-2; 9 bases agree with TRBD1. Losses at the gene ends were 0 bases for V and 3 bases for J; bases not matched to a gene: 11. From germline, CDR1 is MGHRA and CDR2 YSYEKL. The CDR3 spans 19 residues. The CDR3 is CASSQDRNRGLRYTGELFF. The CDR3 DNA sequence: TGCGCCAGCAGCCAAGATCGGAACAGGGGGCTTAGGTACACCGGGGAGCTGTTTTTT.

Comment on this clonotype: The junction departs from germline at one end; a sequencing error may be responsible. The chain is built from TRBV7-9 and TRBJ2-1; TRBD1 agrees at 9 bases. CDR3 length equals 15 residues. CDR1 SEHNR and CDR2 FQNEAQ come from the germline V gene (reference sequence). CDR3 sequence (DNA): TGTGCCAGCAGCTTAGGCGGGACAGGGTTTGATGAGCGGTTCTTC. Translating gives CASSLGGTGFDERFF.

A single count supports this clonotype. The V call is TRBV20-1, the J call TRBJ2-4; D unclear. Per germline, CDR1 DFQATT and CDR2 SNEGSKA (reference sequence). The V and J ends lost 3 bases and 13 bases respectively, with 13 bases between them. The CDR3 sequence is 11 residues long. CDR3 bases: TGCAGTGCTAGTCAGAAGTCGGAGCAGTACTTC. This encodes CSASQKSEQYF.

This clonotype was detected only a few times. The chain's CDR3 is CSARRGEGWVDTQYF. As DNA, the CDR3 is TGCAGTGCTAGACGAGGGGAAGGATGGGTAGATACGCAGTATTTT. The chain recombines TRBV20-1 with TRBJ2-3, with D tentatively TRBD1 or TRBD2 (5 bases each). The CDR3 is made up of 15 amino acids. Germline CDR1 DFQATT, CDR2 SNEGSKA (reference sequence). V shed 2 bases and J shed 5 bases, with 17 bases lying between them.

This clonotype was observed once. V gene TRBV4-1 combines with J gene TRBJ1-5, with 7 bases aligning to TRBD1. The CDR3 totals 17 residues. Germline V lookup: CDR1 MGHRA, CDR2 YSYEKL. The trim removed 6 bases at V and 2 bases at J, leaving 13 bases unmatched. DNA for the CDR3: TGCGCCAGCAGGCGAAATATAGACGGACAGGGCAATCAGCCCCAGCATTTT. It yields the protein CASRRNIDGQGNQPQHF.

CDR3 amino acids: CSARHQGSGSYEQYF. The DNA for the CDR3 is TGCAGTGCTAGACATCAGGGTAGCGGGAGTTATGAGCAGTACTTC. The rearrangement links TRBV20-1 to TRBJ2-5; 9 positions agree with TRBD2. Looked up from germline, CDR1 is DFQATT and CDR2 is SNEGSKA (reference sequence). V lost 2 bases to trimming and J lost 11 bases; unmatched junction nucleotides: 15. The CDR3 is 15 amino acids.

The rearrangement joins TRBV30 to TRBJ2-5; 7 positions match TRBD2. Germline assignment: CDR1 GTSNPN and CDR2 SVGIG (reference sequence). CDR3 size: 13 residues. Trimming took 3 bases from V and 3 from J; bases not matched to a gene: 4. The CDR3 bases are TGTGCCTGGAGCGGTGGGGGGGAAGAGACCCAGTACTTC. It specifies CAWSGGGEETQYF.

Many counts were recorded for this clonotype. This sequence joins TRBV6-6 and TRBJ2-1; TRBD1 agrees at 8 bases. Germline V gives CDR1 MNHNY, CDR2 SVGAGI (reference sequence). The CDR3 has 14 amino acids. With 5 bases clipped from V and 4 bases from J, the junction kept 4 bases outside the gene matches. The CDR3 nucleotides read TGTGCCAGCAGTCCGACAGGGGCGTACAATGAGCAGTTCTTC. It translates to CASSPTGAYNEQFF.

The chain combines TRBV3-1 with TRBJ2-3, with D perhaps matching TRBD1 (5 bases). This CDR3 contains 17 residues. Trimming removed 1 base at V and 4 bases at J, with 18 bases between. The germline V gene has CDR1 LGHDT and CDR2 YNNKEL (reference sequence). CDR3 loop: CASSQVGRYVGPDTQYF. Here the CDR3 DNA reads TGTGCCAGCAGCCAAGTGGGTCGGTACGTGGGGCCAGATACGCAGTATTTT.

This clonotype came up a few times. DNA for the CDR3: TGTGCCAGCAGTTTACCTCGGGGGCTTCAGCCCCAGCATTTT. Its translation: CASSLPRGLQPQHF. The chain carries TRBV6-2 or TRBV6-3 and TRBJ1-5; tentative D call: TRBD1 (6 bases). Between the trimmed V and J ends, which lost 4 bases and 6 bases, there was a span of 13 bases. The CDR3 is made up of 14 amino acids. Germline assignment: CDR1 MNHEY and CDR2 SVGEGT.

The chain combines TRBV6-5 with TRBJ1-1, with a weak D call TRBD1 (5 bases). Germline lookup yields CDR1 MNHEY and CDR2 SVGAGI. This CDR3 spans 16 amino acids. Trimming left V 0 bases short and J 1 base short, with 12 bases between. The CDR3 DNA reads TGTGCCAGCAGTTACTCGGGGACGGTACAGAACACTGAAGCTTTCTTT. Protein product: CASSYSGTVQNTEAFF.

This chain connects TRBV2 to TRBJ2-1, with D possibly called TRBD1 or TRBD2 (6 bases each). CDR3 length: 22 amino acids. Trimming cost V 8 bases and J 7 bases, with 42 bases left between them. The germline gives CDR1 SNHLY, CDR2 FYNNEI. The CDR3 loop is CASQEGGRGRSSGTAVGNEQFF. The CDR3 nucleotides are TGTGCCAGCCAAGAGGGGGGTCGCGGCCGCAGTTCCGGGACCGCCGTGGGTAATGAGCAGTTCTTC.

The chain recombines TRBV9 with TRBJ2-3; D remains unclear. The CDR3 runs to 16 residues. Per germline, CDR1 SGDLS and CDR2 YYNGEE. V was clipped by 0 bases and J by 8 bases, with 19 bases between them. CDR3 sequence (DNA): TGTGCCAGCAGCGTAGATGCGGTCGGGCAATCGGGTACGCAGTATTTT. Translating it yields CASSVDAVGQSGTQYF.